These 18 T cell receptor beta chains were sequenced from one sample in a study of T cell responses to AZD1222 COVID-19 vaccine. Clones were read by immunoSEQ multiplex PCR, and TCRdb kept only the in-frame ones, dropping some. The repertoire consists of 80,000 or so clones, with about 90% occurring once and the leading ten covering approximately 1.5%. The specimen was peripheral blood, collected on day 0 of AZD1222 vaccination. These receptors were obtained from an adult in good health.

A few counts support this clone. The V call is TRBV7-9, the J call TRBJ2-1, with TRBD2 as a possible D gene (6 bases). This CDR3 region has 18 residues. Germline lookup yields CDR1 SEHNR and CDR2 FQNEAQ (reference sequence). V shed 1 base and J shed 4 bases, with 20 bases lying between them. CDR3 region: CASSLVRGRYSGYNEQFF. CDR3 DNA sequence: TGTGCCAGCAGCTTAGTTAGGGGTAGGTATAGCGGTTACAATGAGCAGTTCTTC.

This clone was recorded a few times. The chain has TRBV4-1 and TRBJ2-1, with D unresolved. Trimming removed 1 base at V and 2 bases at J, with 12 bases between. From germline, CDR1 is MGHRA and CDR2 YSYEKL. The CDR3 is 16 residues long. The CDR3 here is CASSQVRLVAYNEQFF. Here the CDR3 DNA reads TGCGCCAGCAGCCAAGTGCGGCTAGTCGCCTACAATGAGCAGTTCTTC.

The chain employs TRBV29-1 and TRBJ2-2; TRBD1 matches 8 bases. With V trimmed by 4 bases and J by 6 bases, 10 bases remained unmatched. The CDR3 has 15 amino acids. CDR1 is SQVTM, CDR2 ANQGSEA, per germline. CDR3 loop: CSVVLLQGASGELFF. The CDR3 coding sequence is TGCAGCGTTGTACTTTTGCAGGGGGCGTCCGGGGAGCTGTTTTTT.

The J gene is TRBJ2-2, the V gene TRBV3-1 (or the pseudogene TRBV3-2), with D tentatively TRBD2 (5 bases). Germline lookup yields CDR1 LGHDT and CDR2 YNNKEL (reference sequence). The CDR3 length is 16 residues. The V and J ends lost 4 bases and 2 bases respectively, with 14 bases between them. CDR3 residues: CASSPPRTFNTGELFF. CDR3 nucleotides: TGTGCCAGCAGCCCCCCGCGGACTTTCAACACCGGGGAGCTGTTTTTT.

This chain joins TRBV29-1 and TRBJ2-5; TRBD1 matches at 11 bases. The CDR3 covers 16 residues. J was trimmed by 4 bases and V by 0 bases; bases with no gene match: 7. Germline V gives CDR1 SQVTM, CDR2 ANQGSEA. CDR3 region: CSVEDPGQGGRETQYF. CDR3 nucleotides: TGCAGCGTTGAAGATCCGGGACAGGGGGGTCGAGAGACCCAGTACTTC.

The chain joins TRBV7-9 to TRBJ2-6; D gene unclear. Germline CDR1 reads SEHNR; CDR2 reads FQNEAQ (reference sequence). Trimming pared 0 bases from V and 0 bases from J, leaving 12 bases between. CDR3 size: 18 residues. The CDR3 DNA is TGTGCCAGCAGCTTAGCCCCGGGCTCCCCCTCTGGGGCCAACGTCCTGACTTTC. Protein sequence: CASSLAPGSPSGANVLTF.

About this clone itself: At one end the junction does not follow the germline gene, possibly because of a read error. The chain is built from TRBV18 and TRBJ1-5; 12 bases are shared with TRBD1. Germline-derived CDR1 and CDR2 are KGHSH and LQKENI. The CDR3 is made up of 16 amino acids. CDR3: CASSPAGTGGKQPQHF. In DNA, the CDR3 is TGTGCCAGCTCACCTGCCGGGACAGGGGGCAAACAGCCCCAGCATTTT.

This chain joins TRBV28 and TRBJ2-7; 10 bases fit TRBD1. Trimming took 6 bases from V and 5 from J; bases not matched to a gene: 7. This CDR3 spans 14 amino acids. Per germline, CDR1 MDHEN and CDR2 SYDVKM. In DNA, the CDR3 is TGTGCCAGCAGGTCGGGACAGGGGCGGAACGAGCAGTACTTC. Amino acid sequence: CASRSGQGRNEQYF.

This chain links TRBV7-9 with TRBJ2-1; 7 bases match TRBD2. J gave up 12 bases and V 3 bases, and 14 bases lay outside the gene matches. The CDR3 covers 15 residues. In germline, CDR1 is SEHNR, CDR2 FQNEAQ (reference sequence). The CDR3 DNA is TGTGCCAGCAGCTTTAGCGGGCAGAGCGGGTACGGGCAGTTCTTC. Its protein is CASSFSGQSGYGQFF.

The chain has TRBV11-2 and TRBJ2-7; 11 bases line up with TRBD2. The CDR3 totals 15 residues. V gave up 3 bases and J gave up 6 bases; unmatched junction bases: 7. Germline lookup yields CDR1 SGHAT and CDR2 FQNNGV. The CDR3, as DNA: TGTGCCAGCAGCTTGAAACTAGCGGGAGTAGTCGAGCAGTACTTC. Protein sequence: CASSLKLAGVVEQYF.

This sequence joins TRBV6-2 or TRBV6-3 and TRBJ2-5; 11 positions agree with TRBD2. Unmatched junction bases numbered 5, after V lost 3 bases and J lost 5 bases. This CDR3 is 15 amino acids long. The germline gives CDR1 MNHEY, CDR2 SVGEGT. The CDR3 protein is CASSYSGRAYETQYF. CDR3 nucleotides: TGTGCCAGCAGTTATAGCGGGAGGGCCTATGAGACCCAGTACTTC.

The rearrangement links TRBV3-1 (or the pseudogene TRBV3-2) to TRBJ2-1, with 8 bases aligning to TRBD2. Per the germline V gene, CDR1 is LGHDT and CDR2 is YNNKEL (reference sequence). J gave up 5 bases and V 5 bases, and 5 bases lay outside the gene matches. This CDR3 contains 14 residues. The CDR3 DNA is TGTGCCAGCAGCAGACTAGCGAAAAACAATGAGCAGTTCTTC. It encodes CASSRLAKNNEQFF.

The rearrangement links TRBV6-6 to TRBJ1-2; 9 nucleotides line up with TRBD1. CDR1 MNHNY and CDR2 SVGAGI come from the germline V gene (reference sequence). With V trimmed by 4 bases and J by 4 bases, 4 bases remained unmatched. The CDR3 runs 14 residues. DNA for the CDR3: TGTGCCAGCAGTTGGGACAGGGAAGGCTATGGCTACACCTTC. Its protein is CASSWDREGYGYTF.

The V call is TRBV2, the J call TRBJ2-7, with 7 bases matching TRBD2. The V gene end was trimmed by 4 bases and the J gene end by 2 bases; junction bases not matched to a gene: 8. Germline CDR1 SNHLY, CDR2 FYNNEI. CDR3 length: 15 residues. CDR3 amino acids: CASSAEGLTTYEQYF. The CDR3 region has the DNA TGTGCCAGCAGTGCGGAGGGACTAACAACCTACGAGCAGTACTTC.

This chain uses TRBV7-2 with TRBJ2-1; D gene ambiguous. Germline V lookup: CDR1 SGHTA, CDR2 FQGNSA. Deletions cut 1 base from V and 0 bases from J, with 7 bases between. The CDR3 runs 15 residues. The CDR3 DNA is TGTGCCAGCAGCTTAGACCAGAGCTCCTACAATGAGCAGTTCTTC. Its translation is CASSLDQSSYNEQFF.

The J gene is TRBJ2-5, the V gene TRBV18; 8 bases line up with TRBD1. V trimming: 3 bases; J trimming: 1 base; junction bases outside the gene matches: 10. This CDR3 is built from 17 residues. Looked up from germline, CDR1 is KGHSH and CDR2 is LQKENI. CDR3 loop: CASSPLGGQAIQETQYF. DNA for the CDR3: TGTGCCAGCTCACCCCTTGGGGGACAGGCTATCCAAGAGACCCAGTACTTC. Filled out from reference TRBV18 and TRBJ2-5, the complete variable domain reads NAGVMQNPRHLVRRRGQEARLRCSPMKGHSHVYWYRQLPEEGLKFMVYLQKENIIDESGMPKERFSAEFPKEGPSILRIQQVVRGDSAAYFCASSPLGGQAIQETQYFGPGTRLLVL.

This chain joins TRBV27 and TRBJ1-2; perhaps TRBD1 as D (6 bases). Per the germline V gene, CDR1 is MNHEY and CDR2 is SMNVEV (reference sequence). This CDR3 has 14 amino acids. The ends were cut back, 5 bases at V and 8 bases at J, with 18 bases in the middle. CDR3 amino acids: CASSPNQGSRGYTF. The DNA of the CDR3 is TGTGCCAGCAGTCCAAACCAGGGGTCGCGAGGCTACACCTTC.

The chain uses TRBV6-2 or TRBV6-3 and TRBJ1-5; 10 bases match TRBD1. Losses at the gene ends were 6 bases for V and 6 bases for J; bases not matched to a gene: 2. The V gene's germline CDR1 is MNHEY and CDR2 SVGEGT. This CDR3 comprises 13 residues. The CDR3 is CASSGTGVQPQHF. The CDR3 region has the DNA TGTGCCAGCAGCGGGACAGGGGTTCAGCCCCAGCATTTT.